This TCR beta chain was identified during a study of T cell responses to AZD1222 COVID-19 vaccine. Study-wide findings and caveats: Donor demographics were predominantly white British with a female majority; clonal diversity may be underestimated. Sampling that yielded the repertoires occurred only after the peak T cell response.

On this clone: Its antigen is undetermined.

CDR1 is LNHNV, CDR2 YYDKDF, per germline (reference sequence). The CDR3 totals 16 residues. The V gene lost 3 bases and the J gene lost 4 bases, with 16 bases spanning the gap. TCRdb's table, derived via immunoSEQ multiplex PCR, lists solely in-frame clones and lacks some. Of around 140,000 clones listed, about 91% are singletons. The V and J genes are TRBV15 and TRBJ1-5; tentatively, D is TRBD1 (5 bases). The sample here was peripheral blood, taken 28 days after the second AZD1222 dose. The clonotype was recovered from an adult who received the AZD1222 COVID-19 vaccine. CDR3: CATSSQYGTGNQPQHF. CDR3 DNA: TGTGCCACCAGCAGCCAATACGGGACGGGTAATCAGCCCCAGCATTTT.